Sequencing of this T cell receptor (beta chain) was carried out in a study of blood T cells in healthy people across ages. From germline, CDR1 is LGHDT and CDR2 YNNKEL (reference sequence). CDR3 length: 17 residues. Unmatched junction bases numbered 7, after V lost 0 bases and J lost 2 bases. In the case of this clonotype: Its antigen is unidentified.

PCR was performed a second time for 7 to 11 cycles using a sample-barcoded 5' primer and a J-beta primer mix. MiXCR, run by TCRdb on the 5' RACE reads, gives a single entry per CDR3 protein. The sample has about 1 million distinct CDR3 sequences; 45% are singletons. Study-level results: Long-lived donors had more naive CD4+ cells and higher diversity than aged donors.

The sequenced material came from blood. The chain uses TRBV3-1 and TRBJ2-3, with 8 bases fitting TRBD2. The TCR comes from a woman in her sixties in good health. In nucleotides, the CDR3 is TGTGCCAGCAGCCAAGAGCCTTGGACTAGCCTCACAGATACGCAGTATTTT. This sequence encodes CASSQEPWTSLTDTQYF.